A single sample is the source of the 16 T cell receptor beta chains below, sequenced in a study of blood T cell repertoires in COVID-19. Some clones are missing from TCRdb's copy, which holds only in-frame ones; the method was immunoSEQ multiplex PCR. The table shows around 360,000 clones, with around 87% occurring only once. Sequences were obtained from PBMCs or T cells enriched from blood (not recorded which). The receptors shown here come from a man in his forties in a cohort exposed to, infected with or recovered from COVID-19 (not recorded which).

The V and J genes are TRBV5-1 and TRBJ1-2, with D unclear. With 4 bases removed from V and 4 bases from J, the gap between germline ends came to 20 bases. The length of the CDR3 is 16 residues. Germline V gives CDR1 SGHRS, CDR2 YFSETQ. The CDR3 protein is CASSPGVDSNLYGYTF. In DNA, the CDR3 is TGCGCCAGCAGCCCTGGGGTGGACTCCAACCTCTATGGCTACACCTTC.

V and J are TRBV3-1 (or the pseudogene TRBV3-2) and TRBJ2-7, with 11 bases identical to TRBD2. V shed 1 base and J 4 bases; nucleotides not matched to a gene: 15. The CDR3 spans 19 residues. CDR1 is LGHDT, CDR2 YNNKEL, per germline (reference sequence). The chain's CDR3 is CASSQGVVRTSGSRYEQYF. CDR3 DNA: TGTGCCAGCAGCCAAGGGGTTGTGCGCACTAGCGGGAGCAGGTACGAGCAGTACTTC.

This chain joins TRBV3-1 (or the pseudogene TRBV3-2) and TRBJ1-2, with a tentative D call TRBD1 (5 bases). In germline, CDR1 is LGHDT, CDR2 YNNKEL (reference sequence). Trimming took 1 base from V and 4 from J, leaving 16 bases between them. There are 16 residues in the CDR3. The CDR3 coding sequence is TGTGCCAGCAGCCAAGTTGGAGAGCTCGGGGGCTATGGCTACACCTTC. Translating gives CASSQVGELGGYGYTF.

This clone was detected only once. The chain couples TRBV5-6 to TRBJ1-5; TRBD1 aligns across 8 bases. This CDR3 is 13 amino acids long. The V gene end was trimmed by 3 bases and the J gene end by 7 bases; junction bases not matched to a gene: 3. Per germline, CDR1 SGHDT and CDR2 YYEEEE. As DNA, the CDR3 is TGTGCCAGCAGCTCGACAGGGGACCAGCCCCAGCATTTT. This sequence encodes CASSSTGDQPQHF. The full variable domain, completed using reference TRBV5-6 and TRBJ1-5, is DAGVTQSPTHLIKTRGQQVTLRCSPKSGHDTVSWYQQALGQGPQFIFQYYEEEERQRGNFPDRFSGHQFPNYSSELNVNALLLGDSALYLCASSSTGDQPQHFGDGTRLSIL.

This clone came up a few times. J is TRBJ1-1 and V is TRBV29-1; 9 bases agree with TRBD1. Germline V gene sequence: CDR1 SQVTM, CDR2 ANQGSEA. This CDR3 spans 15 amino acids. The V segment lost 3 bases and the J segment 5 bases; nucleotides outside the gene matches: 10. In nucleotides, the CDR3 is TGCAGCGTTGATAGCCCGACAGGGGGTTTTACTGAAGCTTTCTTT. This sequence encodes CSVDSPTGGFTEAFF.

This clone was observed a few times. The chain employs TRBV27 and TRBJ1-1; D unclear. V dropped 7 bases and J dropped 3 bases, with 12 bases sitting between them. The CDR3 is 13 amino acids. Germline V gives CDR1 MNHEY, CDR2 SMNVEV (reference sequence). CDR3 region: CASIPHNDTEAFF. In DNA, the CDR3 is TGTGCCAGCATACCTCACAACGACACTGAAGCTTTCTTT.

The V gene is TRBV19, the J gene TRBJ2-3; D remains unclear. The germline V gene encodes CDR1 LNHDA and CDR2 SQIVND (reference sequence). The CDR3 loop spans 14 amino acids. V was pared by 0 bases and J by 1 base, with 5 bases between. CDR3 coding DNA: TGTGCCAGTAGTATAGATCGGGGCACAGATACGCAGTATTTT. Translated, it gives CASSIDRGTDTQYF.

The J gene is TRBJ2-7, the V gene TRBV6-2 or TRBV6-3, with D maybe TRBD1 (5 bases). V gave up 2 bases and J gave up 6 bases, with 5 bases separating them. The length of the CDR3 is 11 residues. The germline V gene encodes CDR1 MNHEY and CDR2 SVGEGT. The CDR3, as DNA: TGTGCCAGCAGTTACCAGGGCGAGCAGTACTTC. It is translated as CASSYQGEQYF.

Of note for this clone: This sample includes further DNA sequences coding for the same CDR3. This chain uses TRBV3-1 (or the pseudogene TRBV3-2) with TRBJ1-1, with 7 nucleotides matching TRBD1. V dropped 2 bases and J dropped 5; count of bases not matched to a gene: 2. This CDR3 is 13 amino acids long. The germline CDR1 and CDR2 sequences are LGHDT and YNNKEL (reference sequence). The CDR3 sequence is CASSQMTGTEAFF. The CDR3 coding sequence is TGTGCCAGCAGCCAAATGACAGGGACTGAAGCTTTCTTT.

The chain combines TRBV11-2 with TRBJ2-1; 14 positions agree with TRBD2. The CDR3 length is 16 residues. V gave up 6 bases and J gave up 4 bases; unmatched junction bases: 5. Per the germline V gene, CDR1 is SGHAT and CDR2 is FQNNGV. The CDR3 sequence: CASSPGLAGVYNEQFF. The CDR3 nucleotides are TGTGCCAGCAGTCCGGGACTAGCGGGGGTGTACAATGAGCAGTTCTTC.

This clone was observed a few times. V and J are TRBV19 and TRBJ2-1; TRBD2 matches at 8 bases. V lost 5 bases, J lost 7 bases, and 7 bases stayed unmatched. This CDR3 comprises 14 residues. Germline V lookup: CDR1 LNHDA, CDR2 SQIVND (reference sequence). CDR3 DNA: TGTGCCAGTAGTTTTGCGGGAGGTGGGAATGAGCAGTTCTTC. Its translation is CASSFAGGGNEQFF.

Worth noting for this clone: This sample includes further DNA sequences coding for the same CDR3. The rearrangement uses TRBV5-1 and TRBJ2-7; 13 bases line up with TRBD2. This CDR3 is 14 amino acids long. Trimming at V came to 1 base and at J to 5 bases, leaving 0 bases not matched to a gene. CDR1 is SGHRS and CDR2 is YFSETQ in the germline V gene. The chain's CDR3 is CASSLTSGRDEQYF. In DNA, the CDR3 is TGCGCCAGCAGCTTGACTAGCGGGAGGGACGAGCAGTACTTC. Combining the CDR3 with reference TRBV5-1 and TRBJ2-7 gives the whole variable domain KAGVTQTPRYLIKTRGQQVTLSCSPISGHRSVSWYQQTPGQGLQFLFEYFSETQRNKGNFPGRFSGRQFSNSRSEMNVSTLELGDSALYLCASSLTSGRDEQYFGPGTRLTVT.

The chain is built from TRBV5-1 and TRBJ1-2; D is ambiguous. Per the germline V gene, CDR1 is SGHRS and CDR2 is YFSETQ. V was cut by 4 bases and J by 5 bases, with 12 bases left in between. The CDR3 covers 13 residues. The CDR3 nucleotides are TGCGCCAGCAGCCCACCCTCGGGATATGGCTACACCTTC. Protein product: CASSPPSGYGYTF. Variable domain in full (rest from reference TRBV5-1 and TRBJ1-2): KAGVTQTPRYLIKTRGQQVTLSCSPISGHRSVSWYQQTPGQGLQFLFEYFSETQRNKGNFPGRFSGRQFSNSRSEMNVSTLELGDSALYLCASSPPSGYGYTFGSGTRLTVV.

The gene calls are TRBV30 and TRBJ2-1; D is perhaps TRBD1 (6 bases). Trimming pared 1 base from V and 8 bases from J, leaving 21 bases between. The CDR3 totals 16 residues. The germline CDR1 and CDR2 sequences are GTSNPN and SVGIG (reference sequence). The CDR3 DNA reads TGTGCCTGGAGTGCGCGGCTAGCTACTACAGGGCATGAGCAGTTCTTC. Encoded protein: CAWSARLATTGHEQFF.

This rearrangement joins TRBV19 to TRBJ1-5; D unclear. This CDR3 is 17 amino acids long. Germline values: CDR1 LNHDA, CDR2 SQIVND (reference sequence). Trimming cost V 6 bases and J 2 bases, with 20 bases left between them. Here the CDR3 reads CASSPERAKGGNQPQHF. The CDR3 DNA follows: TGTGCCAGTAGCCCGGAGCGAGCAAAGGGAGGCAATCAGCCCCAGCATTTT.

This chain joins TRBV28 and TRBJ1-2; D is uncertain. This CDR3 region has 12 residues. Germline-derived CDR1 and CDR2 are MDHEN and SYDVKM. V was clipped by 5 bases and J by 3 bases, with 7 bases between them. In DNA form, the CDR3 reads TGTGCCAGCAGTCTTACAGACTATGGCTACACCTTC. Its translation is CASSLTDYGYTF.